This T cell receptor (beta chain) emerged from a study of blood T cells in healthy people across ages. Healthy Russian Caucasian donors spanned ages about 6 to 95 years. Every donor gave 8.5 to 10 milliliters of peripheral blood. There were at least 5 micrograms of total RNA extracted from every sample. The germline gives CDR1 KGHDR, CDR2 SFDVKD. V gave up 0 bases and J gave up 5 bases; unmatched junction bases: 8. CDR3 length: 16 residues. A second PCR of 7 to 11 cycles used a sample-barcoded 5' primer and a J-beta primer mix. TCRdb re-called the 5' RACE reads with MiXCR, one entry per CDR3 protein. The data show approximately 600,000 distinct CDR3 sequences, roughly 50% seen once.

The TCR was taken from a man aged 55 to 70 in good health. The V gene is TRBV24-1, the J gene TRBJ2-5; 7 nucleotides match TRBD2. The sequencing input was blood. Here the CDR3 reads CATSDLRFGGNETQYF. CDR3 sequence (DNA): TGTGCCACCAGTGATTTGCGGTTCGGGGGGAATGAGACCCAGTACTTC.